This TCR beta chain was identified in a study of T cell changes during pregnancy in multiple sclerosis. V was clipped by 5 bases and J by 5 bases; unmatched bases: 8. Germline CDR1 and CDR2: LGHNT and FRNRAP. The CDR3 spans 15 residues. Sequencing was performed with immunoSEQ multiplex PCR; in TCRdb, only in-frame clones are kept and a portion is missing. The top ten clones hold around 1% of a sample with 75,000 to 95,000 clones, about 91% of them seen once. The chain uses TRBV12-5 and TRBJ1-4, with 7 bases identical to TRBD1. The receptor was isolated from a female donor with multiple sclerosis, enrolled in a pregnancy study. This specimen consisted of peripheral blood, obtained before pregnancy. CDR3: CASGILQGMNEKLFF. The CDR3 coding sequence is TGTGCTAGTGGTATTCTACAGGGGATGAATGAAAAACTGTTTTTT.